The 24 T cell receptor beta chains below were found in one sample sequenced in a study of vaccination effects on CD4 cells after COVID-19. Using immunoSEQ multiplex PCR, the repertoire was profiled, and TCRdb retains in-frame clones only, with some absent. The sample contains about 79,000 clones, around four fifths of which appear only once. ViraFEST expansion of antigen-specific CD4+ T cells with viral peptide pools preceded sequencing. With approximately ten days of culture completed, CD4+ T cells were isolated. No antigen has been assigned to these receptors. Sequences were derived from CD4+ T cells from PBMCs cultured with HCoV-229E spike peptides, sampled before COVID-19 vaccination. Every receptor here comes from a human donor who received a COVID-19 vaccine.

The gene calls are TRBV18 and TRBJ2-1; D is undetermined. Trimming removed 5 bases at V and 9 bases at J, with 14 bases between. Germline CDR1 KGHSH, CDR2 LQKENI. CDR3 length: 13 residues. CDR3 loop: CASSTADNAEQFF. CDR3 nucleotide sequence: TGTGCCAGCTCAACAGCTGATAACGCTGAGCAGTTCTTC.

The CDR3 DNA sequence: TGTGCCAGCAGTGAAGCGGTGGACGGAGAAGAGACCCAGTACTTC. Translated, it gives CASSEAVDGEETQYF. The chain recombines TRBV6-1 with TRBJ2-5; no definite D call. V was trimmed by 0 bases and J by 3 bases, leaving 11 bases between them. The CDR3 is 15 residues long. Germline-derived CDR1 and CDR2 are MNHNS and SASEGT.

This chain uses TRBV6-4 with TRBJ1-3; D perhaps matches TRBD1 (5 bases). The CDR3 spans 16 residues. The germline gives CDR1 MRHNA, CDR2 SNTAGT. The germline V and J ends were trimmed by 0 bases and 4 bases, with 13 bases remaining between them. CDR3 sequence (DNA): TGTGCCAGCAGTGACTCCCGGGACTTGGGGGGAAACACCATATATTTT. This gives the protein CASSDSRDLGGNTIYF.

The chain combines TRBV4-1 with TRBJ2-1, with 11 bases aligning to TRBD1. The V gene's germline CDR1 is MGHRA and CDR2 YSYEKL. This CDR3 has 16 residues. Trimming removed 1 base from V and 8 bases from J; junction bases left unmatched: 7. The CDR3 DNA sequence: TGCGCCAGCAGCCAAGCACCCGGGACAGGGGGTTATGAGCAGTTCTTC. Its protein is CASSQAPGTGGYEQFF.

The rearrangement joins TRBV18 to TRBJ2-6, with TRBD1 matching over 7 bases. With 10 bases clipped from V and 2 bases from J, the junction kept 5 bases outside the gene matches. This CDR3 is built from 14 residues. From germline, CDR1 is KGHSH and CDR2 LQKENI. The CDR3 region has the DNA TGTGCCACCTCGGGACAGACTGGGGCCAACGTCCTGACTTTC. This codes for CATSGQTGANVLTF.

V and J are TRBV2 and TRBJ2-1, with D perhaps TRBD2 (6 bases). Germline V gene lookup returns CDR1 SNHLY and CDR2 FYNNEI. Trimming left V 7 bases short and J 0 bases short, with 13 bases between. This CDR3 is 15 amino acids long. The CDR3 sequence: CASTPGRSSYNEQFF. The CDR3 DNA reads TGTGCCAGCACCCCTGGGAGGAGCTCCTACAATGAGCAGTTCTTC.

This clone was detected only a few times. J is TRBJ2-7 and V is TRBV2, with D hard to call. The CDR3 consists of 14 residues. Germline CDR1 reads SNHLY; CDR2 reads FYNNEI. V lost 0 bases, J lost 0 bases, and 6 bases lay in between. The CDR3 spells CASSEAELSYEQYV. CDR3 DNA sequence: TGTGCCAGCAGTGAAGCGGAACTCTCCTACGAGCAGTACGTC.

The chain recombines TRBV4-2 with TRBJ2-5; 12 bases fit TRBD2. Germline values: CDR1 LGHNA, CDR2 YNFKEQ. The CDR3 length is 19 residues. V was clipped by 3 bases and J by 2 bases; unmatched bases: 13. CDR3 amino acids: CASSHEGLAGGPGQETQYF. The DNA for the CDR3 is TGTGCCAGCAGCCACGAGGGGCTAGCGGGGGGGCCGGGGCAAGAGACCCAGTACTTC.

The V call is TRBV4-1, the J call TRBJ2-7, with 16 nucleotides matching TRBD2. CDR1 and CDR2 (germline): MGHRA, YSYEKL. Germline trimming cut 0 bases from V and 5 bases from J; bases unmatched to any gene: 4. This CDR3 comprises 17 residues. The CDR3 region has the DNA TGCGCCAGCAGCCAAGATAAGGGACTAGCGGGGGGGAACGAGCAGTACGTC. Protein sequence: CASSQDKGLAGGNEQYV.

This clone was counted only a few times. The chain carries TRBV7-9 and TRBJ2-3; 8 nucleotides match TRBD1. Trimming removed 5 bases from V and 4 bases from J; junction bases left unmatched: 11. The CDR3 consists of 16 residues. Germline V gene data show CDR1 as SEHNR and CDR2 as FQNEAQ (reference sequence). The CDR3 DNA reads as TGTGCCAGCAGCCCCAGGGGGCGCTCTCTGGCAGATACGCAGTATTTT. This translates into CASSPRGRSLADTQYF.

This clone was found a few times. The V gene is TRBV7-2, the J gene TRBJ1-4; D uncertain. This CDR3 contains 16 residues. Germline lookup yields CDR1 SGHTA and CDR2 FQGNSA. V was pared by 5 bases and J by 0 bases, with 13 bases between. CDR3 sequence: CASSVARYATNEKLFF. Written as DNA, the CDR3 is TGTGCCAGCAGCGTCGCCAGATACGCAACTAATGAAAAACTGTTTTTT.

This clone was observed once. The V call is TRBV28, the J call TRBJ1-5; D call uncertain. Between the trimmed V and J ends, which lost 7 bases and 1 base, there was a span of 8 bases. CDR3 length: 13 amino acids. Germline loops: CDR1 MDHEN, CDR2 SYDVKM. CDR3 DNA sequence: TGTGCCAGCACAAGAGTAAGCAATCAGCCCCAGCATTTT. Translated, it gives CASTRVSNQPQHF.

The CDR3 is CASSQANYGYTF. In nucleotides, the CDR3 is TGTGCCAGCTCCCAGGCTAACTATGGCTACACCTTC. This chain links TRBV28 with TRBJ1-2; no clear D. V lost 8 bases to trimming and J lost 0 bases, with 7 bases between them. The CDR3 covers 12 residues. Germline assignment: CDR1 MDHEN and CDR2 SYDVKM.

CDR3 sequence (DNA): TGTGCCAGCAGCTACCAGGCAGGGAACACTGAAGCTTTCTTT. Amino acids: CASSYQAGNTEAFF. The chain employs TRBV7-2 and TRBJ1-1; D remains ambiguous. Trimming pared 4 bases from V and 1 base from J, leaving 10 bases between. Germline V gives CDR1 SGHTA, CDR2 FQGNSA. This CDR3 contains 14 residues.

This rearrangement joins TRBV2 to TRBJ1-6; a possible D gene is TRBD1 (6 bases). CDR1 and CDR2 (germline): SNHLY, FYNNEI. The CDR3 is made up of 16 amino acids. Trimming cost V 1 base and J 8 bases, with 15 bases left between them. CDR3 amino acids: CASSEDWQGYDSPLHF. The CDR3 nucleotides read TGTGCCAGCAGTGAAGATTGGCAGGGGTATGATTCACCCCTCCACTTT. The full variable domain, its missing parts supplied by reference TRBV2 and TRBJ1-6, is EPEVTQTPSHQVTQMGQEVILRCVPISNHLYFYWYRQILGQKVEFLVSFYNNEISEKSEIFDDQFSVERPDGSNFTLKIRSTKLEDSAMYFCASSEDWQGYDSPLHFGNGTRLTVT.

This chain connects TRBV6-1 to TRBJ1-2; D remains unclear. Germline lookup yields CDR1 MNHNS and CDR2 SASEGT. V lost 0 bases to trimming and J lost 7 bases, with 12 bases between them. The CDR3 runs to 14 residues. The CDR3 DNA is TGTGCCAGCAGTGAAGCGGTGGGATCGGGTGGCTACACCTTC. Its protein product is CASSEAVGSGGYTF.

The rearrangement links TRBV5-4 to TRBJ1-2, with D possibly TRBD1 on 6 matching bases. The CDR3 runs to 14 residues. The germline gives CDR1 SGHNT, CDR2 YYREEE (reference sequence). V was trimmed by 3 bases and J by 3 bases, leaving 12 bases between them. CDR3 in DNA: TGTGCCAGCAGCTCCGGACAGCTAGACTATGGCTACACCTTC. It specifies CASSSGQLDYGYTF.

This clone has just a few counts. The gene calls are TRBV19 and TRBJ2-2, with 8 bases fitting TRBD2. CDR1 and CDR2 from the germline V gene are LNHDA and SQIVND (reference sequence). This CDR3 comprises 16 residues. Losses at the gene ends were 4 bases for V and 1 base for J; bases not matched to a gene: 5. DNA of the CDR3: TGTGCCAGTAGTACCGGACTAGCTGAGAACACCGGGGAGCTGTTTTTT. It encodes CASSTGLAENTGELFF.

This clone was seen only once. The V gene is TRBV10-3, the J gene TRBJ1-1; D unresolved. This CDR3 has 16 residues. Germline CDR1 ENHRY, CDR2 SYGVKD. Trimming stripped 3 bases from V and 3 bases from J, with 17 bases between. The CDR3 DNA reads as TGTGCCATCAGTGAAGAGGGATGGGGAGAGGACACTGAAGCTTTCTTT. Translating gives CAISEEGWGEDTEAFF.

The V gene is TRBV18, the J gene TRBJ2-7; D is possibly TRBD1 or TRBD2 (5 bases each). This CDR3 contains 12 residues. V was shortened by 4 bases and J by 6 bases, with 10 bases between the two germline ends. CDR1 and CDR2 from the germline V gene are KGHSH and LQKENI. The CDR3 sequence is CASSLQGAEQYV. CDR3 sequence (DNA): TGTGCCAGCTCACTTCAGGGAGCCGAGCAGTACGTC.

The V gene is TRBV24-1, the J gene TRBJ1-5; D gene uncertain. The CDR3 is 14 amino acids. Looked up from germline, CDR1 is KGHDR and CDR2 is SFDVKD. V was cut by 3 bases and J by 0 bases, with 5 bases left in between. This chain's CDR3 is CATSDQDSNQPQHF. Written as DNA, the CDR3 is TGTGCCACCAGTGATCAGGATAGCAATCAGCCCCAGCATTTT.

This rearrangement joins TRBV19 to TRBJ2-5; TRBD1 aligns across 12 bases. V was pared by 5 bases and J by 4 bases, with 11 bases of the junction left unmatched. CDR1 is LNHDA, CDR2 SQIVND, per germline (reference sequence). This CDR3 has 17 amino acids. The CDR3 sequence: CASSGRDRDRGLETQYF. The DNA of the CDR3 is TGTGCCAGTAGTGGGCGAGACCGGGACAGGGGGCTAGAGACCCAGTACTTC.

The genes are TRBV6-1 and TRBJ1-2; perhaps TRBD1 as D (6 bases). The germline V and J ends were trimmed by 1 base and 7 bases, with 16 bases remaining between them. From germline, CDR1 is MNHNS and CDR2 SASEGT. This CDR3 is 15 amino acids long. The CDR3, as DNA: TGTGCCAGCAGTGAAGTAACAGGGACTCGGGGTGGCTACACCTTC. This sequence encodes CASSEVTGTRGGYTF.

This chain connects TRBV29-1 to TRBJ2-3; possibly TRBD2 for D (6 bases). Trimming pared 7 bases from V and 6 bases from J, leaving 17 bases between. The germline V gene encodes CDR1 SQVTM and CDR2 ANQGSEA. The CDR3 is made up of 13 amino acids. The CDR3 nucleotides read TGCAGCGGGGGGGAAGGGGCAGGGGATACGCAGTATTTT. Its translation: CSGGEGAGDTQYF.